These 30 T cell receptor beta chains were sequenced from one sample in a study of cytomegalovirus exposure and HLA in healthy donors (dated by TCRdb to the late 2010s). Libraries were constructed by the immunoSEQ multiplex PCR assay. For the multiplex PCR, a mixture combining 60 forward primers for TCR Vbeta segments and 13 reverse primers for TCR Jbeta segments was used. As stored in TCRdb, this immuneACCESS dataset retains in-frame rearrangements with V and J assigned. A fraction of the clones does not appear; measured against another copy, unresolved V genes explain less than half of the discrepancy, and the remainder lacks a known reason. This sample has roughly 120,000 clones in its table, and 74% of those were observed once. The leading ten clones occupy roughly 4.1% of the sample. The sequencing input was PBMCs. The receptors here all came from a woman in her fifties or sixties in good health and CMV-seropositive.

V usage is TRBV7-2 and J usage is TRBJ1-2; the D is unclear. The CDR3 runs 18 residues. CDR1 is SGHTA and CDR2 is FQGNSA in the germline V gene. Trimming removed 2 bases at V and 1 base at J, with 20 bases between. The CDR3 loop reads CASSLMPPARRLNYGYTF. The CDR3 nucleotides are TGTGCCAGCAGCTTAATGCCGCCCGCAAGAAGACTTAACTATGGCTACACCTTC.

The chain links TRBV6-5 to TRBJ1-2; 7 bases are shared with TRBD1. The CDR3 contains 15 residues. CDR1 is MNHEY and CDR2 is SVGAGI in the germline V gene. Unmatched junction bases numbered 13, after V lost 7 bases and J lost 5 bases. The CDR3 here is CASKIRLTGYYGYTF. The CDR3 DNA reads TGTGCCAGCAAAATCCGTTTGACAGGGTATTATGGCTACACCTTC.

V gene TRBV2 combines with J gene TRBJ2-3; 9 nucleotides align to TRBD2. V trimming: 1 base; J trimming: 2 bases; junction bases outside the gene matches: 10. Germline-derived CDR1 and CDR2 are SNHLY and FYNNEI. This CDR3 has 18 amino acids. The CDR3 spells CASSEGRSGGPNTDTQYF. In DNA, the CDR3 is TGTGCCAGCAGTGAAGGTCGGAGCGGGGGGCCGAACACAGATACGCAGTATTTT.

This clone turned up a few times. The chain is built from TRBV7-2 and TRBJ1-2, with 9 bases aligning to TRBD1. The CDR3 totals 15 residues. Germline CDR1 is SGHTA and CDR2 is FQGNSA. V dropped 2 bases and J dropped 6; count of bases not matched to a gene: 7. CDR3: CASSLSTGGRDGYTF. Here the CDR3 DNA reads TGTGCCAGCAGCTTAAGTACAGGGGGCAGGGATGGCTACACCTTC.

J is TRBJ2-2 and V is TRBV2, with 11 bases fitting TRBD1. Losses at the gene ends were 6 bases for V and 4 bases for J; bases not matched to a gene: 1. The CDR3 is made up of 14 amino acids. Per germline, CDR1 SNHLY and CDR2 FYNNEI. The CDR3 loop is CASRGTGGTGELFF. CDR3 bases: TGTGCCAGCAGGGGGACAGGGGGCACCGGGGAGCTGTTTTTT.

The V call is TRBV27, the J call TRBJ1-2, with 7 bases fitting TRBD1. V shed 2 bases and J 7 bases; nucleotides not matched to a gene: 4. Germline V lookup: CDR1 MNHEY, CDR2 SMNVEV (reference sequence). The CDR3 contains 13 residues. The CDR3 nucleotides are TGTGCCAGCAGTTTAGTACAGGGGTTTGGCTACACCTTC. Protein: CASSLVQGFGYTF.

This clone was observed a handful of times. V and J are TRBV7-9 and TRBJ2-7; D possibly corresponds to TRBD1 (6 bases). Trimming left V 6 bases short and J 6 bases short, with 9 bases between. This CDR3 has 11 amino acids. Germline V lookup: CDR1 SEHNR, CDR2 FQNEAQ (reference sequence). The CDR3 spells CASRKGGEQYF. Written as DNA, the CDR3 is TGTGCCAGCAGGAAAGGGGGCGAGCAGTACTTC.

This chain links TRBV6-5 with TRBJ1-6; a weak D match, TRBD1 (5 bases). The germline V and J ends were trimmed by 2 bases and 7 bases, with 9 bases remaining between them. Germline lookup yields CDR1 MNHEY and CDR2 SVGAGI. The CDR3 extends over 14 amino acids. The CDR3 sequence: CASSYEDKNSPLHF. CDR3 in DNA: TGTGCCAGCAGTTACGAGGACAAGAATTCACCCCTCCACTTT.

The V gene is TRBV9, the J gene TRBJ1-2; no clear D. The germline V gene has CDR1 SGDLS and CDR2 YYNGEE. The CDR3 consists of 15 residues. V was shortened by 4 bases and J by 6 bases, with 19 bases between the two germline ends. CDR3 amino acids: CASSRTVDYANGYTF. The CDR3 nucleotides are TGTGCCAGCAGCCGCACCGTGGACTACGCCAATGGCTACACCTTC.

V is TRBV7-9 and J is TRBJ2-5, with D maybe TRBD2 (6 bases). V lost 4 bases to trimming and J lost 5 bases, with 11 bases between them. The CDR3 is made up of 13 amino acids. CDR1 is SEHNR and CDR2 is FQNEAQ in the germline V gene (reference sequence). This chain's CDR3 is CASSSAGWETQYF. CDR3 DNA sequence: TGTGCCAGCAGCTCCGCGGGGTGGGAGACCCAGTACTTC.

The V gene is TRBV28, the J gene TRBJ1-6; 7 nucleotides align to TRBD1. The V segment lost 4 bases and the J segment 3 bases; nucleotides outside the gene matches: 6. CDR3 length: 16 residues. The germline V gene has CDR1 MDHEN and CDR2 SYDVKM. The CDR3 sequence: CASSSLRDSYNSPLHF. The CDR3 DNA follows: TGTGCCAGCAGTTCCCTCCGGGACAGCTATAATTCACCCCTCCACTTT.

This sequence joins TRBV7-2 and TRBJ1-6, with 10 bases matching TRBD1. The CDR3 runs to 15 residues. J lost 10 bases, V lost 5 bases, and 8 bases had no gene match. Germline V gives CDR1 SGHTA, CDR2 FQGNSA. The CDR3 is CASSPRGQGGSPLHF. CDR3 DNA sequence: TGTGCCAGCAGCCCACGAGGACAGGGGGGATCACCCCTCCACTTT.

V is TRBV6-5 and J is TRBJ2-2; D possibly corresponds to TRBD1 (5 bases). Trimming removed 1 base from V and 4 bases from J, with 10 bases in between. CDR3 length: 15 amino acids. Germline-derived CDR1 and CDR2 are MNHEY and SVGAGI. DNA of the CDR3: TGTGCCAGCAGTTACTATAGGGGTGGCACCGGGGAGCTGTTTTTT. As protein: CASSYYRGGTGELFF.

This chain uses TRBV6-4 with TRBJ2-1; TRBD2 aligns across 11 bases. Germline CDR1 MRHNA, CDR2 SNTAGT. J lost 5 bases, V lost 0 bases, and 3 bases had no gene match. The CDR3 runs 16 residues. The CDR3 region has the DNA TGTGCCAGCAGTGACTCGATAGCGGGGGGGCACAATGAGCAGTTCTTC. Amino acid sequence: CASSDSIAGGHNEQFF.

The chain uses TRBV5-1 and TRBJ1-2; TRBD1 aligns across 11 bases. CDR3 length: 14 residues. Germline-derived CDR1 and CDR2 are SGHRS and YFSETQ. The V and J ends lost 4 bases and 8 bases, in that order; junction bases with no gene match: 7. CDR3: CASSPGDRGTGYTF. The CDR3 coding sequence is TGCGCCAGCAGCCCCGGGGACAGGGGGACCGGCTACACCTTC.

The count of this clone is one. The chain couples TRBV7-2 to TRBJ1-6, with 7 bases that match TRBD1. CDR3 size: 15 residues. The V and J ends lost 6 bases and 8 bases, in that order; junction bases with no gene match: 10. From germline, CDR1 is SGHTA and CDR2 FQGNSA. The DNA of the CDR3 is TGTGCCAGCAGTCAAAGGGGGCTAGGGTATTCACCCCTCCACTTT. Translation gives CASSQRGLGYSPLHF.

This clone has more than one count but fewer than ten. This chain joins TRBV19 and TRBJ2-5; the match to TRBD1 covers 9 bases. Germline CDR1 reads LNHDA; CDR2 reads SQIVND (reference sequence). There are 14 residues in the CDR3. V gave up 6 bases and J gave up 2 bases; unmatched junction bases: 4. CDR3 in amino acids: CASRKTGGQETQYF. CDR3 nucleotides: TGTGCCAGTAGGAAGACAGGGGGACAAGAGACCCAGTACTTC.

This clone was observed a single time. The CDR3, as DNA: TGTGCCAGCAGCGTGAGGGCAGATGGAAACACCATATATTTT. It codes for CASSVRADGNTIYF. This chain connects TRBV9 to TRBJ1-3; D unresolved. CDR3 size: 14 residues. The germline V and J ends were trimmed by 2 bases and 3 bases, with 9 bases remaining between them. CDR1 is SGDLS and CDR2 is YYNGEE in the germline V gene. The variable domain in full, with the rest retrieved from reference TRBV9 and TRBJ1-3, is DSGVTQTPKHLITATGQRVTLRCSPRSGDLSVYWYQQSLDQGLQFLIQYYNGEERAKGNILERFSAQQFPDLHSELNLSSLELGDSALYFCASSVRADGNTIYFGEGSWLTVV.

CDR3 amino acids: CSVSGANSPLHF. CDR3 bases: TGCAGCGTTAGTGGGGCTAATTCACCCCTCCACTTT. The J gene is TRBJ1-6, the V gene TRBV29-1; possible D gene TRBD1, 5 bases. This CDR3 is 12 amino acids long. Germline CDR1 is SQVTM and CDR2 is ANQGSEA. V was shortened by 5 bases and J by 6 bases, with 8 bases between the two germline ends. The full variable domain, its missing parts supplied by reference TRBV29-1 and TRBJ1-6, is SAVISQKPSRDICQRGTSLTIQCQVDSQVTMMFWYRQQPGQSLTLIATANQGSEATYESGFVIDKFPISRPNLTFSTLTVSNMSPEDSSIYLCSVSGANSPLHFGNGTRLTVT.

This clone was seen more than once but under ten times. V gene TRBV6-5 combines with J gene TRBJ1-2, with 7 bases that match TRBD1. The CDR3 spans 13 residues. Germline V gene data show CDR1 as MNHEY and CDR2 as SVGAGI. With 8 bases clipped from V and 6 bases from J, the junction kept 9 bases outside the gene matches. CDR3 amino acids: CASSEQGRDGYTF. Here the CDR3 DNA reads TGTGCCAGCTCTGAACAGGGGAGAGATGGCTACACCTTC.

In its sample, this clone was seen a few times. The chain joins TRBV28 to TRBJ2-1, with unresolved D. V lost 3 bases and J 3 bases, leaving 15 bases between the germline ends. This CDR3 is built from 16 residues. The germline V gene has CDR1 MDHEN and CDR2 SYDVKM. CDR3 sequence (DNA): TGTGCCAGCAGTTTCGCGCGGAGTACGGGCTACAATGAGCAGTTCTTC. This translates into CASSFARSTGYNEQFF.

As regards this clone: The junction does not match germline at one end; this may be a read error. The rearrangement uses TRBV6-6 and TRBJ1-4; 7 positions agree with TRBD1. The CDR3 loop spans 13 amino acids. CDR1 MNHNY and CDR2 SVGAGI come from the germline V gene (reference sequence). The CDR3 DNA reads as TGTGCCAGCAGACTCGGGACAGCGGAAAGACTGTTTTTT. Its protein product is CASRLGTAERLFF.

The chain combines TRBV6-1 with TRBJ1-2; D remains ambiguous. V gave up 2 bases and J gave up 8 bases, with 9 bases separating them. In germline, CDR1 is MNHNS, CDR2 SASEGT. The CDR3 sequence is 12 residues long. The CDR3 spells CASSELESGYTF. For the CDR3, the DNA is TGTGCCAGCAGTGAACTAGAAAGCGGCTACACCTTC.

The chain links TRBV2 to TRBJ1-6; 9 bases agree with TRBD1. Per germline, CDR1 SNHLY and CDR2 FYNNEI. This CDR3 has 13 residues. V trimming: 8 bases; J trimming: 6 bases; junction bases outside the gene matches: 2. The CDR3 DNA sequence: TGTGCCAGCGGGGGACAGGGTAATTCACCCCTCCACTTT. The encoded protein is CASGGQGNSPLHF.

This clone has only a few counts. The germline gene is not matched at one end of the junction; a read error may be the cause. V usage is TRBV6-1 and J usage is TRBJ1-2, with 8 bases matching TRBD1. Germline CDR1 is MNHNS and CDR2 is SASEGT. CDR3 length: 11 amino acids. In DNA form, the CDR3 reads TGTGCCAGCAGCCAGGGGGCGCAAACGGGATTC. This codes for CASSQGAQTGF.

The chain employs TRBV4-1 and TRBJ2-7; no firm D call. The CDR3 consists of 13 residues. Germline CDR1 is MGHRA and CDR2 is YSYEKL. V was cut by 1 base and J by 2 bases, with 6 bases left in between. The CDR3 spells CASSQVAAYEQYF. The CDR3, as DNA: TGCGCCAGCAGCCAAGTGGCGGCCTACGAGCAGTACTTC.

V usage is TRBV7-2 and J usage is TRBJ2-3; D is possibly TRBD2 (6 bases). The ends were cut back, 1 base at V and 10 bases at J, with 6 bases in the middle. Germline V gene lookup returns CDR1 SGHTA and CDR2 FQGNSA. This CDR3 spans 11 amino acids. This chain's CDR3 is CASSLGEAQYF. CDR3 nucleotide sequence: TGTGCCAGCAGCTTAGGGGAGGCGCAGTATTTT.

This chain uses TRBV18 with TRBJ2-7; a weak D match, TRBD1 (6 bases). Germline CDR1 is KGHSH and CDR2 is LQKENI. The germline V and J ends were trimmed by 1 base and 4 bases, with 20 bases remaining between them. CDR3 length: 17 residues. CDR3: CASSPQDGGSPLYEQYF. CDR3 sequence (DNA): TGTGCCAGCTCACCACAGGATGGGGGCTCTCCTTTATACGAGCAGTACTTC.

The V gene is TRBV5-4, the J gene TRBJ2-2, with 7 nucleotides matching TRBD1. J gave up 6 bases and V 3 bases, and 11 bases lay outside the gene matches. The CDR3 consists of 16 residues. Germline V gene sequence: CDR1 SGHNT, CDR2 YYREEE (reference sequence). The CDR3 DNA reads TGTGCCAGCAGCTCCGCTCGACAGGGTCCGGCCGGGGAGCTGTTTTTT. Amino acid sequence: CASSSARQGPAGELFF.

V usage is TRBV5-1 and J usage is TRBJ2-5; maybe TRBD2 (5 bases). The J call is in doubt because the DNA end fits TRBJ2-7 better. This CDR3 spans 14 amino acids. From germline, CDR1 is SGHRS and CDR2 YFSETQ. As DNA, the CDR3 is TGCGCCAGCAGCTTGGGGATGGAGGTGAACGAGCAGTACTTC. As protein: CASSLGMEVNEQYF.